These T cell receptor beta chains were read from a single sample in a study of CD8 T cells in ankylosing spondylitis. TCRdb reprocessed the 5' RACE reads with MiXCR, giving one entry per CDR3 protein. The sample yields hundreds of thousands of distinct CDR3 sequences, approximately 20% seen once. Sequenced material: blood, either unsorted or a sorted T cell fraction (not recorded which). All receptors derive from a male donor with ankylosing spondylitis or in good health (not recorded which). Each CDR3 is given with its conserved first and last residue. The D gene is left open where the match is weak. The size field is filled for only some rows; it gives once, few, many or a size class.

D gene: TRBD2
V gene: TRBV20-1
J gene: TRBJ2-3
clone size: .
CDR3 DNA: TGCAGTGCTAGAGAGCCCGGGACTAGCGGGGGGGACACAGATACGCAGTATTTT
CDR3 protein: CSAREPGTSGGDTDTQYF

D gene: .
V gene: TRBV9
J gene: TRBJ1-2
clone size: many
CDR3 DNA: TGTGCCAGCAGCACCACAGGAGACTATGGCTACACCTTC
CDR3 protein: CASSTTGDYGYTF

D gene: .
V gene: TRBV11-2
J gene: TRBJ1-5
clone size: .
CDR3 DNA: TGTGCCAGCAGCTCAGCAGGGAGCAATCAGCCCCAGCATTTT
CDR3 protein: CASSSAGSNQPQHF

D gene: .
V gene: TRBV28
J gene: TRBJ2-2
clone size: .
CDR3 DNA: TGTGCCAGCCGTAAAGTTACCGGGGAGCTGTTTTTT
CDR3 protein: CASRKVTGELFF

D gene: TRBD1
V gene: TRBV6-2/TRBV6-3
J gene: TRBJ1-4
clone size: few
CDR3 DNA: TGTGCCAGCAGACGACAGGGACCTACTGAACTGTTTTTT
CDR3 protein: CASRRQGPTELFF

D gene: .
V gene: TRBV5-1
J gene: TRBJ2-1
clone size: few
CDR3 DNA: TGCGCCAGCAGCCTAGGGGGGAATGGGGAGAATGAGCAGTTCTTC
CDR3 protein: CASSLGGNGENEQFF

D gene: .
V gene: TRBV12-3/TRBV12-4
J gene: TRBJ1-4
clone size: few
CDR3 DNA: TGTGCCAGCAGCCCAAGGCACAGCGAAAAACTGTTTTTT
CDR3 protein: CASSPRHSEKLFF

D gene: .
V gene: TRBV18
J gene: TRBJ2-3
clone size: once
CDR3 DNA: TGTGCCAGCTCACCTCCTCAGCGGCGGAGCACAGATACGCAGTATTTT
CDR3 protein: CASSPPQRRSTDTQYF

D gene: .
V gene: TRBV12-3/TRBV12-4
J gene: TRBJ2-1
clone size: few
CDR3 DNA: TGTGCCAGCAGTTTAGAGGGGCGACCCTACAATGAGCAGTTCTTC
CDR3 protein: CASSLEGRPYNEQFF

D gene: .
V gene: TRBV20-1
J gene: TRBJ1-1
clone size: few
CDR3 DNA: TGCAGGATGATTGGGGGCGAGAACACTGAAGCTTTCTTT
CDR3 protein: CRMIGGENTEAFF

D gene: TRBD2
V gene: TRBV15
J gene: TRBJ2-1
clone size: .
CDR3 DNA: TGTGCCACCAGCAGAGATCGGTATAGCGGGACCTCATCCTACAATGAGCAGTTCTTC
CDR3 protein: CATSRDRYSGTSSYNEQFF

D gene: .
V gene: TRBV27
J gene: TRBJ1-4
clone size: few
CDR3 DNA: TGTGCCAGCAGAAAGGGGGGGACTAATGAAAAACTGTTTTTT
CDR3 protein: CASRKGGTNEKLFF

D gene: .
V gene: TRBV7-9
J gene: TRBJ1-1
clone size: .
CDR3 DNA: TGTGCCAGCAGCCCACCGACAAGGGGAGAAGCTTTCTTT
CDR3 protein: CASSPPTRGEAFF

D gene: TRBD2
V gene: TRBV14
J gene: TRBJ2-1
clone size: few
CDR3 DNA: TGTGCCAGCAGCCAAGATGTCCTGGGAGGGTCCTACAATGAGCAGTTCTTC
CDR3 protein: CASSQDVLGGSYNEQFF

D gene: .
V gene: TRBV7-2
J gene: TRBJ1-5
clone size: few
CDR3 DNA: TGTGCCAGCAGCTTAGTGTCGGATCAGCCCCAGCATTTT
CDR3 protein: CASSLVSDQPQHF

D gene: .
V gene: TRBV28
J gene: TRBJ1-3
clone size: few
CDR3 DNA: TGTGCCAGCAGTTTACTGGGACGCCGCTCTGGAAACACCATATATTTT
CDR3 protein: CASSLLGRRSGNTIYF

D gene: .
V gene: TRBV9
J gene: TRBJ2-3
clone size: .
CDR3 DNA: TGTGCCAGCAGCGTAGGGGGGGCGTGGGGCACGGATACGCAGTATTTT
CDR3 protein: CASSVGGAWGTDTQYF

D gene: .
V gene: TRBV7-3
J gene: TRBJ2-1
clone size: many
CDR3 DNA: TGTGCCAGCAGCCTGGGGGAGTCGCCCTACAATGAGCAGTTCTTC
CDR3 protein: CASSLGESPYNEQFF

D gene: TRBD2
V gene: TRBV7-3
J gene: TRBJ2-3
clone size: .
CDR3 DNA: TGTGCCAGCAGCTCGAGCGGGATCAGCACAGATACGCAGTATTTT
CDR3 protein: CASSSSGISTDTQYF

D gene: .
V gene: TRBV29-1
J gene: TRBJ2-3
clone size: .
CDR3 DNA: TGCAGCGTTGAAGATCGGAATAGCGAAACCACAGATACGCAGTATTTT
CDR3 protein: CSVEDRNSETTDTQYF